This record concerns one T cell receptor (beta chain) sequence. Antigen: not known. Libraries were prepared by immunoSEQ multiplex PCR; TCRdb keeps only in-frame clonotypes and omits some of them. The top ten clones hold approximately 2.1% of a sample with about 44,000 clones, 80% to 95% of them seen once. The data were obtained in a study of cytomegalovirus exposure and HLA in healthy donors. Study-wide points: Cytomegalovirus association was listed for about 150 TCR beta chains.

The trim removed 5 bases at V and 4 bases at J, leaving 2 bases unmatched. The germline V gene encodes CDR1 SGHAT and CDR2 FQNNGV. The CDR3 is 14 residues long. The sequence was obtained from a woman under 30 in good health and CMV-seronegative. The sample was PBMCs. V is TRBV11-2 and J is TRBJ1-6; 7 bases are shared with TRBD1. The CDR3 loop reads CASSRDSYNSPLHF. In DNA form, the CDR3 reads TGTGCCAGCAGCCGGGACAGTTATAATTCACCCCTCCACTTT.